Listed below are T cell receptor beta chains from one sample, sequenced in a study of blood T cells in healthy people across ages. TCRdb re-analysed the 5' RACE reads in MiXCR, keeping a single row per CDR3 protein. Altogether roughly 1,800,000 distinct CDR3 sequences are present, roughly 49% being singletons, with the ten largest covering roughly 2%. The sample comprised blood. The source is a woman between 40 and 50 years old in good health. The CDR3 runs from the conserved cysteine through the conserved F or W. D genes are given only for firm matches. Rows give clone size only sometimes, using once, few, many, or a class for an expanded clone.

j_call d_call v_call clone_size cdr3_nt cdr3_aa
TRBJ2-5 . TRBV14 . TGTGCCAGCAGCCAATTACTAGGCACCCAAGAGACCCAGTACTTC CASSQLLGTQETQYF
TRBJ2-3 . TRBV9 . TGTGCCAGCAGCGTTGCCGTGGGGGGAAGCACAGATACGCAGTATTTT CASSVAVGGSTDTQYF
TRBJ1-1 TRBD1 TRBV6-5 . TGTGCCAGCGGGCGTCAGGGGGACGGCACTGAAGCTTTCTTT CASGRQGDGTEAFF
TRBJ1-5 . TRBV7-9 once TGTGCCAGCAGCTTAAGTGAGGGCGCCAATCAGCCCCAGCATTTT CASSLSEGANQPQHF
TRBJ2-1 . TRBV2 . TGTGCCACCACAAGGGACTTAAAAGAGACCCAGTTCTTC CATTRDLKETQFF
TRBJ2-1 . TRBV20-1 . TGCGGTGCTGGCAAGGCGGGGGCGATTTACAATGAGCAGTTCTTC CGAGKAGAIYNEQFF
TRBJ2-7 TRBD1 TRBV27 few TGTGCCAGCAAATGGGACAGGGGCGATAAATACGAGCAGTACTTC CASKWDRGDKYEQYF
TRBJ2-1 TRBD1 TRBV27 once TGTGCCAGCAGCCGGGACAGGGGATACGATGAGCAGTTCTTC CASSRDRGYDEQFF
TRBJ1-5 . TRBV12-3/TRBV12-4 . TGTGCCAGCAGTCGGGCCATGGGTCAGCCCCAGCATTTT CASSRAMGQPQHF
TRBJ1-2 TRBD1 TRBV6-2/TRBV6-3 . TGTGCCAGCAGAATATCGGGACAGGGCGGCGGCTACACCTTC CASRISGQGGGYTF
TRBJ2-5 . TRBV29-1 . TGCAGCGTTGCCGGGAAAGAGGACGAGACCCAGTACTTC CSVAGKEDETQYF
TRBJ1-2 TRBD1 TRBV6-2/TRBV6-3 . TGTGCCAGCAGATCACCGGGACAGTACTATGGCTACACCTTC CASRSPGQYYGYTF
TRBJ2-5 TRBD2 TRBV20-1 few TGCAGTGCTAGAGGGACTAGCGGGGGTTGGGAGACCCAGTACTTC CSARGTSGGWETQYF
TRBJ2-7 . TRBV28 . TGTGCCAGCAGTATGCGGGTTTCCTACGAGCAGTACTTC CASSMRVSYEQYF
TRBJ1-1 . TRBV4-1 . TGCGCCAGCATCGCCCCCGACAGGCCTCGGAGTGAAGCTTTCTTT CASIAPDRPRSEAFF
TRBJ2-5 . TRBV5-1 few TGCGCCAGCAGCTTTATGTTAGCCGGGGTCGAGACCCAGTACTTC CASSFMLAGVETQYF
TRBJ2-1 . TRBV7-9 . TGTGCCACGTCAAACAAGGAGCAGTTCTTC CATSNKEQFF
TRBJ1-4 . TRBV5-5 few TGTGCCAGCAGCTTCCGGACGGATGCAACTAATGAAAAACTGTTTTTT CASSFRTDATNEKLFF
TRBJ2-3 TRBD2 TRBV13 . TGTGCCTGCAGCTTAGGCGACCTAGCGGGGGGCACAGATACGCAGTATTTT CACSLGDLAGGTDTQYF
TRBJ1-1 TRBD1 TRBV5-1 . TGCGCCATCGACAGGGGAACTGAAGCTTTCTTT CAIDRGTEAFF
TRBJ2-5 TRBD1 TRBV24-1 . TGTGCCACCAATCCCGGGACAGGGGATTTCAATGAGCAGTACTTC CATNPGTGDFNEQYF
TRBJ2-3 . TRBV12-3/TRBV12-4 . TGTGCCAGCAGGAGGGGCCGTCGCACAGATACGCAGTATTTT CASRRGRRTDTQYF
TRBJ2-3 TRBD2 TRBV6-2/TRBV6-3 . TGTGCCAGCAGTTCCCCGGTGCTAGCGGGGGGCCCCGACACAGATACGCAGTATTTT CASSSPVLAGGPDTDTQYF
TRBJ2-3 . TRBV29-1 . TGCAGCGTTGAAAGGCCGCTCAGGAGCACAGATACGCAGTATTTT CSVERPLRSTDTQYF
TRBJ1-5 . TRBV20-1 . TGCAGTGCTAGAGTGGGCGGGGGCAATCAGCCCCAGCATTTT CSARVGGGNQPQHF
TRBJ2-5 . TRBV7-2 . TGTGCCAGCAGCCCCTGGGGTAGCCGGGAGACCCAGTACTTC CASSPWGSRETQYF
TRBJ1-2 . TRBV4-3 few TGCGCCAGCAGCCAACAACAGGGACCCTATGGCTACACCTTC CASSQQQGPYGYTF
TRBJ2-5 TRBD1 TRBV20-1 . TGCAGTGCTGGACAGGGGGCCTCAGAGACCCAGTACTTC CSAGQGASETQYF
TRBJ2-7 TRBD1 TRBV5-1 few TGCGCCAGCAGCGATACAGGGGAGAGCTCCTACGAGCAGTACTTC CASSDTGESSYEQYF
TRBJ2-5 TRBD2 TRBV5-1 . TGTGCCAGCAGCTTGGATGGGCAGGGAGGGGAGACCCAGTACTTC CASSLDGQGGETQYF
TRBJ2-3 . TRBV27 . TGTGCCAGCGGATCCTCCCGCAACGTTAGGGGCACAGATACGCAGTATTTT CASGSSRNVRGTDTQYF
TRBJ2-4 . TRBV12-3/TRBV12-4 once TGTGCCAGCAGTTTATCAGGAGTAACAAAAACCATTCAGTACTTC CASSLSGVTKTIQYF
TRBJ2-3 . TRBV24-1 . TGTGCCACCAGTGATCCGCCCAGGGGCACAGATACGCAGTATTTT CATSDPPRGTDTQYF
TRBJ2-5 . TRBV11-2 . TGTGCCAGCGGCAGGGGTCGGCAAGAGACCCAGTACTTC CASGRGRQETQYF
TRBJ2-3 . TRBV20-1 few TGCAGTGCTAGAGATCGAGGCCCAGATACGCAGTATTTT CSARDRGPDTQYF
TRBJ2-7 . TRBV4-1 . TGCGCCAGCAGCCAAGGACAGGGAGGAGGCGAGCAGTACTTC CASSQGQGGGEQYF